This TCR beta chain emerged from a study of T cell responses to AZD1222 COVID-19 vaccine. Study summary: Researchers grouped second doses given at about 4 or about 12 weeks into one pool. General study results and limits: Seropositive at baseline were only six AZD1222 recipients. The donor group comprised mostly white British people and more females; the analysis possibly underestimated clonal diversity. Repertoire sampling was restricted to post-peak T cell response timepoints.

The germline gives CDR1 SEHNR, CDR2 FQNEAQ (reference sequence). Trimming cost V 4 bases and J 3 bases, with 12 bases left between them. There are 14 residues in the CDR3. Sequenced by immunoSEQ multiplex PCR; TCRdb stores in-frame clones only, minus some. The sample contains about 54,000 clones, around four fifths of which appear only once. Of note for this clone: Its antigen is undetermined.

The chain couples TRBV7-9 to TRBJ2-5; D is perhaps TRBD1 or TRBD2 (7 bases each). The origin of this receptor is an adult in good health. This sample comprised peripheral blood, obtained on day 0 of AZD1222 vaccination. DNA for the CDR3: TGTGCCAGCAGCTCCCAGGGGGGGGAAGAGACCCAGTACTTC. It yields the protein CASSSQGGEETQYF.